This T cell receptor beta chain is from a study of blood T cell repertoires in COVID-19. For the study at large: The cDNA or gDNA used as material had been derived from T cells, B-cell-depleted T cells, or PBMCs.

As originally analysed: By means of reference gene primer amplification, nucleated cell counts were estimated. The method was immunoSEQ multiplex PCR; TCRdb's version includes in-frame clones alone and lacks a portion of them. D and trimming were read from the DNA, whereas the V and J calls and clone size are those reported in that table. The table records roughly 100,000 clones, approximately 80% of them present only once. V shed 5 bases, J shed 3 bases, and the junction held 4 bases outside the gene matches. The CDR3 covers 14 residues. Germline loops: CDR1 MNHEY, CDR2 SMNVEV (reference sequence). Sequenced input: peripheral blood. The chain couples TRBV27 to TRBJ1-5; 7 bases map to TRBD1. This receptor was identified in a human donor in a cohort sampled during active COVID-19. DNA for the CDR3: TGTGCCAGCAGTGTAAGGGGGCACAATCAGCCCCAGCATTTT. Its translation is CASSVRGHNQPQHF.